A single sample is the source of the 32 T cell receptor beta chains below, sequenced in a study of beta chain features in type 1 diabetes (dated 2018 in TCRdb). Library preparation used the immunoSEQ multiplex PCR assay. The entire isolated RNA was reverse transcribed using the High Capacity cDNA Reverse Transcription Kit, and thus expressed TCRB transcripts were sequenced. TCRdb retrieved this table from immuneACCESS and kept in-frame rearrangements only. Not all clones are present; in checked studies, unresolved V genes account for under half, and no reason is known for the remainder. The sample contains some 150,000 clones, roughly 9.3% of them found a single time. 0.65% of the sample is held by the ten biggest clonotypes. What was sequenced was central memory CD4+ T cells from blood. These receptors were taken from a woman aged 40 to 55 in good health.

In this sample, this clone turned up a few times. The V call is TRBV2, the J call TRBJ1-1; 12 nucleotides line up with TRBD1. From germline, CDR1 is SNHLY and CDR2 FYNNEI. V shed 6 bases and J 9 bases; nucleotides not matched to a gene: 14. This CDR3 is built from 16 residues. The CDR3 protein is CASRGGTGGQSEQAFF. In nucleotides, the CDR3 is TGTGCCAGCAGGGGCGGGACAGGGGGCCAGTCAGAGCAAGCTTTCTTT. The full variable domain, completed using reference TRBV2 and TRBJ1-1, is EPEVTQTPSHQVTQMGQEVILRCVPISNHLYFYWYRQILGQKVEFLVSFYNNEISEKSEIFDDQFSVERPDGSNFTLKIRSTKLEDSAMYFCASRGGTGGQSEQAFFGQGTRLTVV.

The chain employs TRBV27 and TRBJ1-2, with D perhaps TRBD1 (6 bases). This CDR3 has 13 residues. With 3 bases removed from V and 8 bases from J, the gap between germline ends came to 13 bases. The germline gives CDR1 MNHEY, CDR2 SMNVEV (reference sequence). The CDR3 loop is CASSFYRDGGYTF. The CDR3 nucleotides read TGTGCCAGCAGTTTTTACAGGGATGGCGGCTACACCTTC.

In this sample, this clone turned up a few times. The chain couples TRBV9 to TRBJ2-6; TRBD1 agrees at 7 bases. The junction had 10 bases not matched to a gene; V was cut back by 4 bases and J by 0 bases. Germline V lookup: CDR1 SGDLS, CDR2 YYNGEE. The CDR3 loop spans 18 amino acids. CDR3 loop: CASSPRGQDLSGANVLTF. The CDR3 nucleotides read TGTGCCAGCAGCCCCCGAGGACAGGACCTCTCTGGGGCCAACGTCCTGACTTTC.

This clone has at least ten counts. The genes are TRBV4-3 and TRBJ2-1; 9 positions match TRBD1. The V gene's germline CDR1 is LGHNA and CDR2 YSLEER. The CDR3 runs 17 residues. With 2 bases clipped from V and 1 base from J, the junction kept 6 bases outside the gene matches. The CDR3 protein is CASSQSSGTGSYNEQFF. CDR3 nucleotide sequence: TGCGCCAGCAGCCAAAGTTCCGGGACAGGGTCCTACAATGAGCAGTTCTTC.

This clone was counted only a few times. The chain combines TRBV25-1 with TRBJ1-4; D is ambiguous. V dropped 1 base and J dropped 8 bases, with 14 bases sitting between them. This CDR3 spans 15 amino acids. Germline CDR1 reads MGHDK; CDR2 reads SYGVNS. The CDR3 DNA sequence: TGTGCCAGCAGTGAATCCCCGGGAGCGAAGGAAAAACTGTTTTTT. The encoded protein is CASSESPGAKEKLFF.

This sequence joins TRBV7-9 and TRBJ2-3, with 8 bases that match TRBD1. The germline V gene encodes CDR1 SEHNR and CDR2 FQNEAQ (reference sequence). After removal of 4 bases from V and 3 bases from J, the junction contained 6 bases not matched to a gene. This CDR3 spans 15 amino acids. The CDR3 is CASSSGQGRTDTQYF. The CDR3 nucleotides read TGTGCCAGCAGCTCCGGACAGGGAAGAACAGATACGCAGTATTTT. Filled out from reference TRBV7-9 and TRBJ2-3, the complete variable domain reads DTGVSQNPRHKITKRGQNVTFRCDPISEHNRLYWYRQTLGQGPEFLTYFQNEAQLEKSRLLSDRFSAERPKGSFSTLEIQRTEQGDSAMYLCASSSGQGRTDTQYFGPGTRLTVL.

Worth noting for this clone: In the same sample, other DNA sequences code for this CDR3. This chain uses TRBV18 with TRBJ2-7; 14 bases are shared with TRBD2. The CDR3 consists of 16 residues. After removal of 0 bases from V and 3 bases from J, the junction contained 1 base not matched to a gene. Germline loops: CDR1 KGHSH, CDR2 LQKENI. DNA of the CDR3: TGTGCCAGCTCACCACCTGGGACTAGCGGGGGCTACGAGCAGTACTTC. The encoded protein is CASSPPGTSGGYEQYF.

Here the CDR3 reads CASRQQSEAFF. In nucleotides, the CDR3 is TGTGCCAGCAGACAACAGAGTGAAGCTTTCTTT. The rearrangement links TRBV6-5 to TRBJ1-1; no reliable D call. V was trimmed by 6 bases and J by 7 bases, leaving 9 bases between them. CDR1 is MNHEY and CDR2 is SVGAGI in the germline V gene. The CDR3 runs 11 residues.

This clone was detected a few times. This chain joins TRBV21-1 and TRBJ1-2; the table names TRBD1, a call not compared with the DNA. TRBV21-1 is termed a pseudogene. The CDR3 runs 16 residues. The CDR3 nucleotides read TGTGCCAGCTTGAAGGGGACCCGGACAGCCAACTATGGCTACACCTTC. The encoded protein is CASLKGTRTANYGYTF.

This clone turned up a few times. The gene calls are TRBV5-1 and TRBJ2-3; 8 bases fit TRBD2. CDR1 is SGHRS and CDR2 is YFSETQ in the germline V gene. V lost 4 bases and J lost 5; bases outside the gene matches: 12. This CDR3 has 16 residues. CDR3 region: CASSPNSGGPQDTQYF. DNA of the CDR3: TGCGCCAGCAGCCCAAACTCGGGGGGGCCCCAAGATACGCAGTATTTT.

The chain is built from TRBV4-3 and TRBJ1-6, with 7 bases fitting TRBD1. Per germline, CDR1 LGHNA and CDR2 YSLEER. V was clipped by 4 bases and J by 5 bases; unmatched bases: 2. This CDR3 spans 14 amino acids. CDR3 sequence (DNA): TGCGCCAGCAGCCCGGGGACAGATAATTCACCCCTCCACTTT. This sequence encodes CASSPGTDNSPLHF.

The sample holds a few counts of this clone. The V call is TRBV6-1, the J call TRBJ1-5; TRBD1 might be the D (5 bases). Looked up from germline, CDR1 is MNHNS and CDR2 is SASEGT. V was clipped by 3 bases and J by 5 bases, with 17 bases between them. This CDR3 has 16 residues. CDR3 in amino acids: CASSEMSQAAYQPQHF. The CDR3 DNA follows: TGTGCCAGCAGTGAGATGTCACAGGCAGCTTATCAGCCCCAGCATTTT.

The sample holds a few counts of this clone. V gene TRBV5-4 combines with J gene TRBJ1-1, with D perhaps TRBD1 (6 bases). V dropped 3 bases and J dropped 4 bases, with 16 bases sitting between them. This CDR3 has 15 residues. From germline, CDR1 is SGHNT and CDR2 YYREEE (reference sequence). The CDR3 reads CASSSNRGGGTEAFF. CDR3 in DNA: TGTGCCAGCAGCTCCAATAGGGGGGGCGGCACTGAAGCTTTCTTT.

This chain links TRBV7-2 with TRBJ2-1; 10 bases are shared with TRBD2. The CDR3 contains 13 residues. From germline, CDR1 is SGHTA and CDR2 FQGNSA. The J segment lost 15 bases and the V segment lost 3 bases, leaving 8 bases of the junction unmatched. As DNA, the CDR3 is TGTGCCAGCAGCTTGAGCCTAGCGGGGGTCGCGTTCTTC. Translation: CASSLSLAGVAFF.

The genes are TRBV5-1 and TRBJ2-7; 8 bases line up with TRBD2. V shed 4 bases and J 5 bases; nucleotides not matched to a gene: 11. This CDR3 is built from 15 residues. Germline CDR1 reads SGHRS; CDR2 reads YFSETQ. CDR3 DNA: TGCGCCAGCAGCCGGGAGGGACGACGGGTGGACGAGCAGTACTTC. Translation gives CASSREGRRVDEQYF.

This chain connects TRBV5-6 to TRBJ2-1, with a possible D match to TRBD2 (7 bases). Germline V lookup: CDR1 SGHDT, CDR2 YYEEEE. The CDR3 totals 15 residues. The V end lost 3 bases, the J end lost 2 bases, and 12 bases lay between the germline ends. DNA for the CDR3: TGTGCCAGCAGCTGGAAGGGGGGGGCCTACAATGAGCAGTTCTTC. Amino acid sequence: CASSWKGGAYNEQFF.

This clone has more than one count but fewer than ten. The chain recombines TRBV7-6 with TRBJ2-7; a possible D gene is TRBD1 (5 bases). The length of the CDR3 is 14 residues. Trimming removed 5 bases from V and 0 bases from J, with 11 bases in between. Germline V CDR1 and CDR2: SGHVS, FNYEAQ. The CDR3 protein is CASSQRQTSYEQYF. CDR3 in DNA: TGTGCCAGCAGCCAAAGACAGACCTCCTACGAGCAGTACTTC.

There are a few counts of this clone. The chain has TRBV7-8 and TRBJ2-7; 8 bases fit TRBD1. Germline CDR1 SGHVS, CDR2 FQNEAQ. Trimming cost V 2 bases and J 3 bases; bases outside gene matches: 12. This CDR3 region has 17 residues. In nucleotides, the CDR3 is TGTGCCAGCAGCTTATCCGCAGGGGGCGTTAAAAACTACGAGCAGTACTTC. It specifies CASSLSAGGVKNYEQYF. The full variable domain, its missing parts supplied by reference TRBV7-8 and TRBJ2-7, is GAGVSQSPRYKVAKRGQDVALRCDPISGHVSLFWYQQALGQGPEFLTYFQNEAQLDKSGLPSDRFFAERPEGSVSTLKIQRTQQEDSAVYLCASSLSAGGVKNYEQYFGPGTRLTVT.

CDR3 in amino acids: CASSKRGLGNQPQHF. In nucleotides, the CDR3 is TGTGCCAGCAGTAAAAGAGGGCTGGGCAATCAGCCCCAGCATTTT. The V call is TRBV6-5, the J call TRBJ1-5, with D unresolved. The germline CDR1 and CDR2 sequences are MNHEY and SVGAGI. V shed 5 bases and J shed 2 bases, with 13 bases lying between them. This CDR3 region has 15 residues.

This clone occurred a few times. The genes are TRBV29-1 and TRBJ1-1, with D uncertain. The V and J ends lost 4 bases and 5 bases respectively, with 8 bases between them. Germline V CDR1 and CDR2: SQVTM, ANQGSEA. The CDR3 runs 11 residues. The CDR3 region has the DNA TGCAGCGTTGTGCGGAATACTGAAGCTTTCTTT. Translation: CSVVRNTEAFF.

This clone appeared many times. The genes are TRBV29-1 and TRBJ2-1; D ambiguous. The germline V gene encodes CDR1 SQVTM and CDR2 ANQGSEA. The V and J ends lost 4 bases and 0 bases respectively, with 7 bases between them. CDR3 size: 13 residues. CDR3 residues: CSVASSSYNEQFF. In DNA, the CDR3 is TGCAGCGTTGCGAGCTCCTCCTACAATGAGCAGTTCTTC.

This clone was detected a few times. This chain connects TRBV28 to TRBJ2-6, with D perhaps matching TRBD1 (5 bases). The CDR3 is 16 amino acids. CDR1 is MDHEN and CDR2 is SYDVKM in the germline V gene. Trimming took 5 bases from V and 0 from J, leaving 11 bases between them. Here the CDR3 reads CASSPDRSSGANVLTF. The CDR3 nucleotides read TGTGCCAGCAGTCCCGACAGAAGCTCTGGGGCCAACGTCCTGACTTTC.

A few counts support this clone. This chain uses TRBV19 with TRBJ1-1, with D possibly being TRBD1 (5 bases). The CDR3 loop spans 13 amino acids. Trimming cost V 0 bases and J 7 bases, with 9 bases left between them. Germline V gene data show CDR1 as LNHDA and CDR2 as SQIVND (reference sequence). Here the CDR3 DNA reads TGTGCCAGTAGTATAGATCCGGGACTTGAAGCTTTCTTT. Its protein is CASSIDPGLEAFF.

J is TRBJ2-7 and V is TRBV4-1; 7 nucleotides line up with TRBD1. CDR1 is MGHRA, CDR2 YSYEKL, per germline. The J segment lost 3 bases and the V segment lost 0 bases, leaving 8 bases of the junction unmatched. The length of the CDR3 is 16 residues. CDR3 region: CASSQEGGQAFYEQYF. The CDR3, as DNA: TGCGCCAGCAGCCAAGAGGGCGGACAGGCGTTCTACGAGCAGTACTTC.

V gene TRBV6-5 combines with J gene TRBJ1-3; D remains ambiguous. Germline loops: CDR1 MNHEY, CDR2 SVGAGI. With 8 bases removed from V and 0 bases from J, the gap between germline ends came to 8 bases. This CDR3 is built from 13 residues. This CDR3 is CASLSSSGNTIYF. CDR3 DNA sequence: TGTGCCAGCCTGTCTTCCTCTGGAAACACCATATATTTT.

This clone was seen repeatedly, ten times or more. CDR3 region: CASSISTSGANVLTF. The CDR3 bases are TGTGCCAGTAGTATTTCTACCTCTGGGGCCAACGTCCTGACTTTC. V usage is TRBV19 and J usage is TRBJ2-6, with D hard to call. The CDR3 length is 15 residues. The germline gives CDR1 LNHDA, CDR2 SQIVND (reference sequence). V was pared by 3 bases and J by 0 bases, with 6 bases between. Based on the CDR3 plus reference TRBV19 and TRBJ2-6, the full variable domain is DGGITQSPKYLFRKEGQNVTLSCEQNLNHDAMYWYRQDPGQGLRLIYYSQIVNDFQKGDIAEGYSVSREKKESFPLTVTSAQKNPTAFYLCASSISTSGANVLTFGAGSRLTVL.

This clone was observed a handful of times. The chain carries TRBV19 and TRBJ2-5; the D gene is possibly TRBD2 (6 bases). The ends were cut back, 6 bases at V and 5 bases at J, with 16 bases in the middle. Germline values: CDR1 LNHDA, CDR2 SQIVND (reference sequence). The CDR3 length is 14 residues. This chain's CDR3 is CASSPGDPRETQYF. CDR3 nucleotides: TGTGCCAGTAGCCCGGGGGACCCCAGGGAGACCCAGTACTTC.

This clone was seen a handful of times. The chain is built from TRBV5-1 and TRBJ2-3; no definite D call. The CDR3 is 15 residues long. Germline CDR1 is SGHRS and CDR2 is YFSETQ. Trimming left V 0 bases short and J 6 bases short, with 14 bases between. The CDR3 sequence is CASSLASVELDTQYF. CDR3 bases: TGCGCCAGCAGCTTGGCCTCCGTTGAGCTTGATACGCAGTATTTT.

This chain connects TRBV9 to TRBJ1-2, with D unclear. The germline CDR1 and CDR2 sequences are SGDLS and YYNGEE. This CDR3 region has 15 residues. Trimming removed 5 bases from V and 3 bases from J, with 17 bases in between. CDR3 sequence reads: CASSRGGVQDYGYTF. The DNA for the CDR3 is TGTGCCAGCAGTCGAGGCGGGGTCCAGGACTATGGCTACACCTTC.

This clone was detected ten times or more. The rearrangement joins TRBV29-1 to TRBJ2-2; no clear D gene. Germline V gene data show CDR1 as SQVTM and CDR2 as ANQGSEA. The CDR3 sequence is 11 residues long. V lost 2 bases to trimming and J lost 6 bases, with 4 bases between them. The CDR3 reads CSVERAGELFF. The CDR3 DNA is TGCAGCGTTGAACGGGCCGGGGAGCTGTTTTTT.

The chain carries TRBV18 and TRBJ2-3, with a weak D call TRBD2 (6 bases). The CDR3 runs to 14 residues. The germline V gene encodes CDR1 KGHSH and CDR2 LQKENI. The germline V and J ends were trimmed by 3 bases and 1 base, with 8 bases remaining between them. The DNA for the CDR3 is TGTGCCAGCTCACCCCCGGGAGGCACAGATACGCAGTATTTT. Protein sequence: CASSPPGGTDTQYF. The variable domain in full, with the rest retrieved from reference TRBV18 and TRBJ2-3, is NAGVMQNPRHLVRRRGQEARLRCSPMKGHSHVYWYRQLPEEGLKFMVYLQKENIIDESGMPKERFSAEFPKEGPSILRIQQVVRGDSAAYFCASSPPGGTDTQYFGPGTRLTVL.

V usage is TRBV5-8 and J usage is TRBJ1-2; no reliable D call. This CDR3 is 11 amino acids long. Germline CDR1 SGHTS, CDR2 YDEGEE. Between the trimmed V and J ends, which lost 3 bases and 8 bases, there was a span of 8 bases. CDR3 in DNA: TGTGCCAGCAGCTACTCGCGGGGCTACACCTTC. Translated: CASSYSRGYTF.